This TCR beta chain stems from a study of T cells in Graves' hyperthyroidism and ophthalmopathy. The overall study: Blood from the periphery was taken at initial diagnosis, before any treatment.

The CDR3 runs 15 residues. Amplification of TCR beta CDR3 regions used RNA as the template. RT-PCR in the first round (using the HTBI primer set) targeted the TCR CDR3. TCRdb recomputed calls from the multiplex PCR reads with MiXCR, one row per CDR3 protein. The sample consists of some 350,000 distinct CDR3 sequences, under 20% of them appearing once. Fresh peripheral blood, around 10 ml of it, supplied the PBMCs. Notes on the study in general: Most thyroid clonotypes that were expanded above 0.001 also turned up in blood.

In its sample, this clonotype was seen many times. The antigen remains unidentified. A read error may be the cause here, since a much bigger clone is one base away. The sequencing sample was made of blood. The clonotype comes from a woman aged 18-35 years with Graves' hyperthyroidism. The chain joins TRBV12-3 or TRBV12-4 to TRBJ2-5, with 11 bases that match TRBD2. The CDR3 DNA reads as TGTGCCAGCAGTGTAGCGGGGGGGCGCGAAGAGACCAAGTACTTC. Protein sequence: CASSVAGGREETKYF.